This T cell receptor beta chain was identified in a study of blood T cell repertoires in COVID-19. Study background: COVID-19 samples, acute and convalescent, were from the United States, Italy and Spain. PBMCs, B-cell-depleted T cells, or T cells were the source of the cDNA or gDNA that made up the material.

Study processing details: Counts of nucleated cells, estimated from reference gene primer amplification, were obtained. Sequenced by immunoSEQ multiplex PCR; TCRdb stores in-frame clones only, minus some. V, J and clone size were drawn from that table, and D and trimming were deduced from the DNA. This sample has about 56,000 clones, with 89% found just once. The germline V gene encodes CDR1 SEHNR and CDR2 FQNEAQ (reference sequence). There are 14 residues in the CDR3. The germline V and J ends were trimmed by 3 bases and 5 bases, with 13 bases remaining between them. The J gene is TRBJ2-5, the V gene TRBV7-9; tentative D call: TRBD1 (5 bases). The material sequenced was peripheral blood. The receptor comes from a human donor in a cohort sampled during active COVID-19. The CDR3 region has the DNA TGTGCCAGCAGCTTTAAAGGGGATACTGAGACCCAGTACTTC. Encoded protein: CASSFKGDTETQYF.